This T cell receptor (beta chain) derives from a study of molecular identifiers for immune sequencing clone quantification. Overall study findings and caveats: Detecting spiked Jurkat TCR RNA from one cell among about a million naive cells was reportedly possible. Clonotypes topping 20 RNA copies carried over 99% of effector molecules but under 1% of naive ones.

The authors built bulk TCR libraries by previously described methods with listed TCR primers. TCRdb passed the PCR reads through MiXCR, listing each CDR3 protein once. Here the sample spans 45,000 to 60,000 distinct CDR3 sequences, around 33% being singletons. Germline-derived CDR1 and CDR2 are SGHVS and FNYEAQ. The length of the CDR3 is 15 residues. V was pared by 1 base and J by 1 base, with 11 bases between. As for this clonotype: Its matching antigen is unknown.

A CD8+CD4-CCR7+CD45RA+ gate was used to sort naive CD8 T cells. The sample taken for sequencing was naive CD8+ T cells from blood, with Jurkat cell RNA spiked in. Regarding subset: FACS-sorted CD8+CD4-CCR7+CD45RA+ naive T cells. The chain employs TRBV7-6 and TRBJ2-7; D is possibly TRBD1 (7 bases). The source of this sequence is a human donor in good health. Some libraries in this study had Jurkat cell RNA spiked in. CDR3 loop: CASSLEAGGSYEQYF. The CDR3 DNA follows: TGTGCCAGCAGCTTAGAGGCAGGGGGGTCCTACGAGCAGTACTTC.